This is a list of T cell receptor beta chains from one sample in a study of long-term antiretroviral therapy in people with HIV. Produced via immunoSEQ multiplex PCR; TCRdb's table is partial and in-frame only. The sample includes about 22,000 clones, 84% of them seen just once. The specimen was unsorted PBMCs, collected roughly 6.1 years after starting antiretroviral therapy. Every receptor here comes from a man aged 30 to 39 with HIV. Each CDR3 is given with its conserved first and last residue. The D gene is left open where the match is weak. Some rows mark clone size as missing; the rest say once, few, many or name a class of expanded clone.

size	V	J	D	DNA	CDR3
large	TRBV27	TRBJ1-1	.	TGTGCCAGCAGGCTCCGGGCCTCAGGCACTGAAGCTTTCTTT	CASRLRASGTEAFF
.	TRBV28	TRBJ2-7	TRBD2	TGTGCCAGCAGTAACCTGGCCGGGGGGAACGAGCAGTACTTC	CASSNLAGGNEQYF
.	TRBV5-4	TRBJ1-5	TRBD1	TGTGCCAGCAGCTTGGATGTATGCGGGGTACAGGGGGCACGCCAGCCCCAGCATTTT	CASSLDVCGVQGARQPQHF
.	TRBV11-1	TRBJ1-6	.	TGTGCCAGCAGCTCGACAGAGAGCTCCTATAATTCACCCCTCCACTTT	CASSSTESSYNSPLHF
.	TRBV4-1	TRBJ1-2	.	TGCGCCAGCAGCCAAGATACGGCGTCAAACTATGGCTACACCTTC	CASSQDTASNYGYTF
.	TRBV19	TRBJ1-5	.	TGTGCCAGTACCCCTGGGGGACTAATCAATCAGCCCCAGCATTTT	CASTPGGLINQPQHF
.	TRBV19	TRBJ2-1	TRBD2	TGTGCCAGCGCGGGAGTTCCTTACTACAATGAGCAGTTCTTC	CASAGVPYYNEQFF
.	TRBV4-3	TRBJ2-2	.	TGCGCCAGCAGCCAAGATGGGCAGGGCGACGGCGGGGAGCTGTTTTTT	CASSQDGQGDGGELFF
once	TRBV7-2	TRBJ2-5	TRBD1	TGTGCCAGCAGCTTATGGGACAGCCCGGAGGAGACCCAGTACTTC	CASSLWDSPEETQYF
.	TRBV10-3	TRBJ1-2	.	TGTGCCACCAGTGGTGACAGTGAGGTCGCTGGCTACACCTTC	CATSGDSEVAGYTF
.	TRBV19	TRBJ2-7	TRBD1	TGTGCCAGTAGTCCGGGACAGAACTACGAGCAGTACTTC	CASSPGQNYEQYF
.	TRBV5-6	TRBJ1-1	.	TGTGCCAGCAGCTTGGAGATGGACACTGAAGCTTTCTTT	CASSLEMDTEAFF
.	TRBV15	TRBJ1-1	.	TGTGCCACCAGCAGAGACTCCCAGGGCAACCCCACGTACACTGAAGCTTTCTTT	CATSRDSQGNPTYTEAFF
.	TRBV28	TRBJ2-7	.	TGTGCCAGCAGGACGGAGACGAAGCAGTACTTC	CASRTETKQYF
few	TRBV7-9	TRBJ2-1	TRBD1	TGTGCCAGCAGCGACCGGGACAGCCCTGCTGAGCAGTTCTTC	CASSDRDSPAEQFF
.	TRBV5-6	TRBJ1-2	.	TGTGCCAGCAGTAAAGGGACGGCCTATGGCTACACCTTC	CASSKGTAYGYTF
once	TRBV6-5	TRBJ2-1	.	TGTGCCAGCGGGGGGAGCTACAATGAGCAGTTCTTC	CASGGSYNEQFF
.	TRBV7-2	TRBJ2-7	.	TGTGCCAGCAGTACTTATGTCGGGGGCTACGAGCAGTACTTC	CASSTYVGGYEQYF
few	TRBV2	TRBJ2-1	.	TGTGCCAGCAAGGGACAAGGCTACAATGAGCAGTTCTTC	CASKGQGYNEQFF
once	TRBV6-5	TRBJ1-4	.	TGTGCCAGCAGGTTACAGGGAGTGAGGGAAAAACTGTTTTTT	CASRLQGVREKLFF
few	TRBV5-8	TRBJ2-1	TRBD2	TGTGCCAGCAGCCTCGGACTAGCGGGGGGTTACAATGAGCAGTTCTTC	CASSLGLAGGYNEQFF
.	TRBV6-5	TRBJ1-1	.	TGTGCCAGCAGTTACTCAACGTCCCTTGGCGGAGCTTTCTTT	CASSYSTSLGGAFF
.	TRBV27	TRBJ1-1	TRBD1	TGTGCCAGCAGTCCACACTCCCTCAACGGCAGGGGGCAGAACACTGAAGCTTTCTTT	CASSPHSLNGRGQNTEAFF
.	TRBV11-2	TRBJ1-4	.	TGTGCCAGCAGCTTATTGGGTGAAAAACTGTTTTTT	CASSLLGEKLFF
.	TRBV4-2	TRBJ1-1	.	TGTGCCAGCAGCCAAGATAGGGCGGGGAAAGCTTTCTTT	CASSQDRAGKAFF
few	TRBV6-5	TRBJ2-5	TRBD2	TGTGCCAGCAGTCCTAGCGGACAAGAGACCCAGTACTTC	CASSPSGQETQYF
.	TRBV4-3	TRBJ1-5	.	TGCGCCAGCAGCCAATATACAGGTTTCAATCAGCCCCAGCATTTT	CASSQYTGFNQPQHF
.	TRBV4-1	TRBJ2-1	.	TGCGCCAGCAGCCAAGATAGAAGGGAGTTGTTCTTC	CASSQDRRELFF
.	TRBV27	TRBJ2-7	.	TGTGCCAGCAGTTTACCGGGCGTGGTGGAGGAGCAGTACTTC	CASSLPGVVEEQYF
few	TRBV6-6	TRBJ2-3	.	TGTGCCAGCAGATCTCGGGCCCTGCTCCCAGATACGCAGTATTTT	CASRSRALLPDTQYF
.	TRBV19	TRBJ2-3	TRBD1	TGTGCCAGTAGTATAGGAGACAGGGTAAAAGATACGCAGTATTTT	CASSIGDRVKDTQYF
.	TRBV5-1	TRBJ2-4	.	TGCGCCAGCTGCTCTGGGGCTAGCCACGACATTCAGTACTTC	CASCSGASHDIQYF
.	TRBV19	TRBJ2-5	TRBD1	TGTGCCAGTAGTATCAGGGGGAATAAAGAGACCCAGTACTTC	CASSIRGNKETQYF
.	TRBV9	TRBJ2-6	.	TGTGCCAGCAGCGTACCCCCTGACTTCATCTCTGGGGCCAACGTCCTGACTTTC	CASSVPPDFISGANVLTF
.	TRBV9	TRBJ1-4	.	TGTGCCAGCAGCCCCGAATCGGGCCGAAATGAAAAACTGTTTTTT	CASSPESGRNEKLFF
.	TRBV10-3	TRBJ1-1	TRBD1	TGTGCCATCAGTGAGAGACAGGGGGTCACTGAAGCTTTCTTT	CAISERQGVTEAFF
.	TRBV7-9	TRBJ2-7	.	TGTGCCAGCAGCCTCCTTCTAGGACAGAGCTACGAGCAGTACTTC	CASSLLLGQSYEQYF
.	TRBV7-9	TRBJ1-5	.	TGTGCCAGCAGCCTCCCGGATCCCACACAGCCCCAGCATTTT	CASSLPDPTQPQHF
.	TRBV5-8	TRBJ1-2	.	TGTGCCAGCAGCTTGGCTGGCTACACCTTC	CASSLAGYTF
few	TRBV18	TRBJ1-1	.	TGTGCCAGCTCACCCTTACAGGGGAACACTGAAGCTTTCTTT	CASSPLQGNTEAFF
.	TRBV7-2	TRBJ2-7	.	TGTGCCAGCAGCTCAAACCACTACGAGCAGTACTTC	CASSSNHYEQYF